This T cell receptor (beta chain) was recorded in a study of regulatory dendritic cells for organ transplantation. Study context: Monocytes received vitamin D3 on days 0 and 4, IL-10 on day 4. Dendritic cell cultures received LPS on day 6.

Sorted T cells were CFSE-labeled and cultured less than 6 days with allogeneic regulatory or mature dendritic cells at 1:10. CD4+ or CD8+ T cells were sorted as naive CD45RA+ or memory CD45RO+. Study results and caveats: Memory CD8+ T cells were the most oligoclonal; naive cells were highly diverse.

Data came from immunoSEQ multiplex PCR; TCRdb stores just in-frame clones and leaves some out. Among about 20,000 clones, 75% to 90% were seen once, and the ten largest hold just under 0.7%. A word on this clone: Its antigen is undetermined.

Trimming pared 4 bases from V and 5 bases from J, leaving 13 bases between. CDR3 length: 14 residues. Germline V gene data show CDR1 as SGDLS and CDR2 as YYNGEE. The chain recombines TRBV9 with TRBJ1-5; D perhaps matches TRBD1 (5 bases). Sequencing was performed on naive CD4+ T cells from blood cultured with regulatory dendritic cells. The subset here: CD45RA+ naive T cells. This receptor was identified in a human donor in good health. CDR3 amino acids: CASSSTVTDQPQHF. The CDR3 nucleotides are TGTGCCAGCAGCTCGACAGTAACTGATCAGCCCCAGCATTTT.